The rows below give T cell receptor beta chains drawn from one sample of a study of T cell responses to AZD1222 COVID-19 vaccine. Sequenced by immunoSEQ multiplex PCR; TCRdb stores in-frame clones only, minus some. The data show 100,000 or so clones, about 90% seen once. This specimen consisted of peripheral blood, obtained on day 0 of AZD1222 vaccination. The receptors were sampled from an adult in good health. Each CDR3 is given with its conserved first and last residue. D genes are given only for firm matches. A clone size is listed for some rows: how often the clone was seen (once, few, many), or a class if it is expanded.

>TRBJ1-2|NA|TRBV5-5|NA
TGTGCCAGCAGCTTAACGTACAGGGCCATTAACTATGGCTACACCTTC
CASSLTYRAINYGYTF
>TRBJ2-2|NA|TRBV7-6|NA
TGTGCCAGCAGCTTAGGGGGGGGCGCCGGGGAGCTGTTTTTT
CASSLGGGAGELFF
>TRBJ1-1|NA|TRBV27|NA
TGTGCCAGCAGTTTTCGGCAGGCGGGGAACACTGAAGCTTTCTTT
CASSFRQAGNTEAFF
>TRBJ1-1|few|TRBV5-1|NA
TGCGCCAGCAGCTTGGTGGCGGCAGACACTGAAGCTTTCTTT
CASSLVAADTEAFF
>TRBJ2-7|NA|TRBV19|TRBD1
TGTGCCAGTAGTATAGATCACCGGACAGGGGGCCGCGAGCAGTACTTC
CASSIDHRTGGREQYF
>TRBJ2-7|NA|TRBV19|NA
TGTGCCAGTAGAGGGGGGTACAGCAACGAGCAGTACTTC
CASRGGYSNEQYF
>TRBJ1-5|NA|TRBV27|NA
TGTGCCAGCAGTTTAAGAGGGCAGGGGAGCAATCAGCCCCAGCATTTT
CASSLRGQGSNQPQHF
>TRBJ1-1|NA|TRBV4-1|NA
TGCGCCAGCAGCCCTCCAGGCAGGGGAAGGGATGAAGCTTTCTTT
CASSPPGRGRDEAFF
>TRBJ2-5|NA|TRBV7-6|NA
TGTGCCAGCAGCCCAGGGACTTTATCGGGGGAAGAGACCCAGTACTTC
CASSPGTLSGEETQYF
>TRBJ1-2|NA|TRBV4-1|NA
TGCGCCAGCAGCCAAGATCGCCAAAGGGGCTACACCTTC
CASSQDRQRGYTF
>TRBJ1-2|NA|TRBV5-6|NA
TGTGCCAGCAGTTCGATGGGCAACCGGGGCGCCTATGGCTACACCTTC
CASSSMGNRGAYGYTF
>TRBJ1-3|NA|TRBV12-3/TRBV12-4|NA
TGTGCCTCCTACTGGCGGAGAGGAAACACCATATATTTT
CASYWRRGNTIYF
>TRBJ2-2|NA|TRBV4-3|NA
TGCGCCAGCAGCCAAGATGGGGTTTCGGGGGAGCTGTTTTTT
CASSQDGVSGELFF
>TRBJ2-2|once|TRBV19|NA
TGTGCCAGTAGTATAGCTGTCGGAGGATCTACCGGGGAGCTGTTTTTT
CASSIAVGGSTGELFF
>TRBJ1-5|NA|TRBV7-2|NA
TGTGCCAGCAGCCCCCCGCCCACCGGGCCAAATCAGCCCCAGCATTTT
CASSPPPTGPNQPQHF
>TRBJ2-1|NA|TRBV27|NA
TGTGCCAGGACCGAGCAGGGGTCGGGGGACAATGAGCAGTTCTTC
CARTEQGSGDNEQFF
>TRBJ2-1|NA|TRBV11-1|NA
TGTGCCAGCGGATTAGGGTACCGAGGTGGGAATGAGCAGTTCTTC
CASGLGYRGGNEQFF
>TRBJ2-2|NA|TRBV7-9|NA
TGTGCCAGCAGCTTAGTGGCGGCCGCTCCCGGGGAGCTGTTTTTT
CASSLVAAAPGELFF
>TRBJ1-4|NA|TRBV2|NA
TGTGCCAGCAGTGGAAGGAGTGTGGAAAGGGAAAAACTGTTTTTT
CASSGRSVEREKLFF
>TRBJ1-1|NA|TRBV7-3|NA
TGTGCCAGCAGCCCCCAATTGAACACTGAAGCTTTCTTT
CASSPQLNTEAFF
>TRBJ2-2|few|TRBV4-2|NA
TGTGCCAGCAGCCGAGGCGGGGAGGTTGGCACCGGGGAGCTGTTTTTT
CASSRGGEVGTGELFF
>TRBJ1-5|NA|TRBV25-1|TRBD1
TGTGCCAGCAGTGGGACAGGGCATCAGCCCCAGCATTTT
CASSGTGHQPQHF
>TRBJ1-2|NA|TRBV30|TRBD1
TGTGCCTGGCTCCGGACAGGGGTGGAGTTC
CAWLRTGVEF
>TRBJ1-6|few|TRBV7-8|NA
TGTGCCAGCAGCTTAATACAGGGCAATTCACCCCTCCACTTT
CASSLIQGNSPLHF
>TRBJ2-1|NA|TRBV27|NA
TGTGCCAGCAGTCCCCACCCCAATGAGCAGTTCTTC
CASSPHPNEQFF
>TRBJ2-3|NA|TRBV7-2|TRBD2
TGTGCCAGCAGCCCCAGCGGGGCTGGCACAGATACGCAGTATTTT
CASSPSGAGTDTQYF
>TRBJ2-7|NA|TRBV19|NA
TGTGCCAGTAGTATGGGCGGGAACCCCTACGAGCAGTACTTC
CASSMGGNPYEQYF
>TRBJ1-1|NA|TRBV6-5|TRBD1
TGTGCCAGCAGTTACAATGGACAGGGGACGGGGGAAGCTTTCTTT
CASSYNGQGTGEAFF
>TRBJ1-1|NA|TRBV2|NA
TGTGCCAGCAGTGAAGCTCGACAGGTCGGGGCTTTCTTT
CASSEARQVGAFF
>TRBJ2-3|NA|TRBV5-6|TRBD2
TGTGCCAGCCTGGGAAGCGGGGGGATGGCAGATACGCAGTATTTT
CASLGSGGMADTQYF
>TRBJ1-2|NA|TRBV11-3|TRBD1
TGTGCCAGCACCCCCGGGACAGGGTTTTGCTACACCTTC
CASTPGTGFCYTF
>TRBJ2-3|NA|TRBV7-3|NA
TGTGCCAGCAGCTTAGGGGTGACCGGGGATACGCAGTATTTT
CASSLGVTGDTQYF
>TRBJ2-7|NA|TRBV10-3|NA
TGTGCCATCAGGGGGGACGTTCCCTACGAGCAGTACTTC
CAIRGDVPYEQYF
>TRBJ1-6|few|TRBV2|TRBD1
TGTGCCAGCAGTGGCCGAGACAGGGGGTATAATTCACCCCTCCACTTT
CASSGRDRGYNSPLHF
>TRBJ1-2|NA|TRBV19|TRBD1
TGTGCCAGTAGGGGGACAGGGTTCGATGGCTACACCTTC
CASRGTGFDGYTF
>TRBJ2-7|NA|TRBV5-6|NA
TGTGCCAGCAGCAGCGGGCCGCCCTCAAAGGCCTACGAGCAGTACTTC
CASSSGPPSKAYEQYF
>TRBJ1-1|NA|TRBV27|NA
TGTGCCAGCAGTTCCTACAGGATCACTGAAGCTTTCTTT
CASSSYRITEAFF
>TRBJ2-5|NA|TRBV7-2|NA
TGTGCCAGCAGCCTTGGGGGGGGCCTCCAAGAGACCCAGTACTTC
CASSLGGGLQETQYF
>TRBJ2-1|NA|TRBV15|NA
TGTGCCACCAGCAGAGCCAACGGGGGGCCCTCGAATGAGCAGTTCTTC
CATSRANGGPSNEQFF
>TRBJ2-5|NA|TRBV7-9|TRBD2
TGTGCCAGCAGCTTCTCCGGGACTAGCGCGCAAGAGACCCAGTACTTC
CASSFSGTSAQETQYF
>TRBJ2-3|once|TRBV3-1/TRBV3-2|NA
TGTGCCAGCAGCCAAGTCGGCCAGTTGACGCAGTATTTT
CASSQVGQLTQYF
>TRBJ1-1|NA|TRBV18|NA
TGTGCCAGCTCAGGGGACGGCGTCACTGAAGCTTTCTTT
CASSGDGVTEAFF
>TRBJ2-3|NA|TRBV4-3|TRBD2
TGCGCCAGCAGCCAAGGACTAGCGGGGGTTTTAGATACGCAGTATTTT
CASSQGLAGVLDTQYF
>TRBJ1-2|NA|TRBV15|TRBD1
TGTGCCACCAGCAGAGACAGGGGGTACTATGGCTACACCTTC
CATSRDRGYYGYTF
>TRBJ2-3|NA|TRBV19|TRBD2
TGTGCCAGTAGTTTAGCGGGCGGGGATACGCAGTATTTT
CASSLAGGDTQYF
>TRBJ1-5|NA|TRBV6-5|TRBD1
TGTGCCAGCAGACCCCGGGACAGGGTGAATCAGCCCCAGCATTTT
CASRPRDRVNQPQHF
>TRBJ1-1|once|TRBV20-1|NA
TGCAGTGCTAGTGGGGCTAGGAGCACTGAAGCTTTCTTT
CSASGARSTEAFF
>TRBJ1-3|NA|TRBV2|NA
TGTGCCAGCCGCCCGGCCCTCTCTGGAAACACCATATATTTT
CASRPALSGNTIYF
>TRBJ2-3|NA|TRBV5-1|NA
TGTGCCAGCAGGGGCGGGGATACGCAGTATTTT
CASRGGDTQYF
>TRBJ1-1|NA|TRBV7-9|NA
TGTGCCAGCAGCTTAGAAGTGAACACTGAAGCTTTCTTT
CASSLEVNTEAFF
>TRBJ1-3|NA|TRBV15|NA
TGTGCCACCAGCAGAGCAGGGTCAGGAAACACCATATATTTT
CATSRAGSGNTIYF
>TRBJ1-1|few|TRBV5-4|TRBD1
TGTGCCAGCAGTTCGGCAGGGACAGGGTACCACACTGAAGCTTTCTTT
CASSSAGTGYHTEAFF
>TRBJ2-3|once|TRBV9|NA
TGTGCCAGCAGCGTAGAAAGCGGGCGGTCAGATACGCAGTATTTT
CASSVESGRSDTQYF
>TRBJ1-2|NA|TRBV6-6|NA
TGTGCCAGCAGTTTTAACCACGATGGCTACACCTTC
CASSFNHDGYTF
>TRBJ1-6|NA|TRBV5-4|NA
TGTGCCAGCAGCTCCGACGTAGGCTCCTATAATTCACCCCTCCACTTT
CASSSDVGSYNSPLHF
>TRBJ2-7|NA|TRBV7-2|TRBD1
TGTGCCAGCAGCTCTCCCGGACAGGGCAAGTACGAGCAGTACTTC
CASSSPGQGKYEQYF
>TRBJ2-1|NA|TRBV5-4|NA
TGTGCCAGCAGCCCGCCTAAAGGGAGAGGTGAGCAGTTCTTC
CASSPPKGRGEQFF